This T cell receptor (beta chain) was retrieved from a study of Ad26.COV2.S vaccination and SARS-CoV-2 variants. The sample's treatment: around 19 received Ad26.COV2.S at low or high dose, single or two shots; roughly five received placebo; per-sample allocation not given. Day 63 after the first vaccine or placebo injection was the time point for sampling. SARS-CoV-2 spike from the Wuhan strain was encoded by the vaccine, an Ad26 vector. Clones were read by immunoSEQ multiplex PCR, and TCRdb kept only the in-frame ones, dropping some. This sample has a few hundred thousand clones, with under 90% found just once. This CDR3 is built from 14 residues. CDR1 and CDR2 from the germline V gene are SQVTM and ANQGSEA. With V trimmed by 5 bases and J by 4 bases, 10 bases remained unmatched.

The input for sequencing was peripheral blood, taken in a trial of Ad26.COV2.S vaccine versus placebo. The chain joins TRBV29-1 to TRBJ1-2, with 7 bases fitting TRBD1. The clonotype comes from a person between 18 and 60 years old who received the Ad26.COV2.S COVID-19 vaccine or a placebo. CDR3 DNA sequence: TGCAGCGTTCCACTTCCGGGACAGCTCTATGGCTACACCTTC. Its translation is CSVPLPGQLYGYTF.